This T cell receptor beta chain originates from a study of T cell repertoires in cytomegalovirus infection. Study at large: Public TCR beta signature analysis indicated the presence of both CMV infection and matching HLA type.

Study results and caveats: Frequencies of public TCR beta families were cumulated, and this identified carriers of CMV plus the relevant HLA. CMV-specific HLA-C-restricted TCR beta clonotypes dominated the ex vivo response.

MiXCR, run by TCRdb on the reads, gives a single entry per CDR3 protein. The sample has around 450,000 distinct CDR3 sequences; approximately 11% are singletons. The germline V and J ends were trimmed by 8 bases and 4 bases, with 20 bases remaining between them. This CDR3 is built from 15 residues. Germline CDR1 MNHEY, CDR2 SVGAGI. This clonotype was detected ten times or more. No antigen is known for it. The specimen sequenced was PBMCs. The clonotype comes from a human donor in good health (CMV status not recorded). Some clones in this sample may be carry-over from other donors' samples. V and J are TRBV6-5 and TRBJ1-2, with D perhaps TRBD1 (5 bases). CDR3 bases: TGTGCCAGCGTGGGGAGGGAAGAGGGGTTCTATGGCTACACCTTC. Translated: CASVGREEGFYGYTF.